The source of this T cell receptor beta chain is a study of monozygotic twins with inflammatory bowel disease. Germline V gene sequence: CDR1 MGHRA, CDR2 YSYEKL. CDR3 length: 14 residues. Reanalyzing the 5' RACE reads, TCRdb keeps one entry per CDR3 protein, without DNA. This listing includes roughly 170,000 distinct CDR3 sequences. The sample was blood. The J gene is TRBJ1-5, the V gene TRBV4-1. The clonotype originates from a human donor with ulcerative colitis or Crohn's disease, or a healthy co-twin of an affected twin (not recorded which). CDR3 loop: CASSQVQSDQPQHF.